This T cell receptor beta chain emerged from a study of shared clonotypes between healthy human individuals. Measured with immunoSEQ multiplex PCR; TCRdb has only the in-frame clones, and not every one. The sample lists 1.5 million to 2.5 million clones, approximately 94% occurring once. The CDR3 totals 13 residues. The germline V and J ends were trimmed by 2 bases and 7 bases, with 13 bases remaining between them. CDR1 and CDR2 from the germline V gene are SGHNT and YYREEE (reference sequence). It was CD45RO-negative cells, positively selected for CCR7, that made up naive CD8 cells, with terminally differentiated effector memory CD45RA+ cells excluded.

This chain links TRBV5-4 with TRBJ2-7, with a possible D match to TRBD1 (6 bases). The sequenced sample was naive CD8+ T cells sorted from blood. This TCR was recovered from a man in his late teens or twenties in good health. CDR3 coding DNA: TGTGCCAGCAGCTTACAGGGTGTGGGGGAGCAGTACTTC. Its protein product is CASSLQGVGEQYF.